Listed below are T cell receptor beta chains from one sample, sequenced in a study of T cell responses to AZD1222 COVID-19 vaccine. Using immunoSEQ multiplex PCR, the repertoire was profiled, and TCRdb retains in-frame clones only, with some absent. The sample carries about 110,000 clones, around 92% recorded once. Sample: peripheral blood, taken on day 0 of AZD1222 vaccination. The receptors were gathered from an adult in good health. Both conserved end residues are part of each CDR3. A D gene is named only where the DNA matches it firmly. Clone size is stated in some rows and not others, as once, few, many or a class when expanded.

>.|TRBJ1-3|TRBV30|once
TGTGCCTGGAGTGTATCGGGGGGGTTCTCTGGAAACACCATATATTTT
CAWSVSGGFSGNTIYF
>.|TRBJ1-5|TRBV7-2|.
TGTGCCAGCAGCGTGGGGATGACTAGCAATCAGCCCCAGCATTTT
CASSVGMTSNQPQHF
>.|TRBJ1-5|TRBV24-1|.
TGTGCCACCGAAGCGGGCGGCAATCAGCCCCAGCATTTT
CATEAGGNQPQHF
>TRBD2|TRBJ2-1|TRBV7-9|.
TGTGCCAGCAGCCGTAATCTACTAGCGGGAGCTAGGAATGAGCAGTTCTTC
CASSRNLLAGARNEQFF
>.|TRBJ2-1|TRBV11-2|.
TGTGCCAGCAGCTCGGGGACTTACAATGAGCAGTTCTTC
CASSSGTYNEQFF
>.|TRBJ1-2|TRBV2|.
TGTGCCAGCAGCAGGCCCCATAACTATGGCTACACCTTC
CASSRPHNYGYTF
>TRBD1|TRBJ1-1|TRBV6-2/TRBV6-3|.
TGTGCCAGCAGTTACTCGGAGGGGGCGGGCACTGAAGCTTTCTTT
CASSYSEGAGTEAFF
>.|TRBJ2-5|TRBV27|.
TGTGCCAGCAGCTACGAGAATACAGGGCACCAAGAGACCCAGTACTTC
CASSYENTGHQETQYF
>TRBD1|TRBJ2-7|TRBV2|.
TGTGCCAGCAGTCTACAGGGGGCACGGGCCTACGAGCAGTACTTC
CASSLQGARAYEQYF
>.|TRBJ1-5|TRBV28|.
TGTGCCACCCAACCCAGGGGTTTCGATCAGCCCCAGCATTTT
CATQPRGFDQPQHF
>TRBD1|TRBJ1-2|TRBV11-2|.
TGTGCCAGCAGCGGGTCGACAGGGCGTTTGGATGGCTACACCTTC
CASSGSTGRLDGYTF
>TRBD2|TRBJ2-2|TRBV7-6|once
TGTGCCAGCAGCTTAGGGACTAGGGTCACCGGGGAGCTGTTTTTT
CASSLGTRVTGELFF
>TRBD1|TRBJ1-2|TRBV7-2|.
TGTGCCAGCAGTCCACCGGCAGGGGGGGCTGGTGGCTACACCTTC
CASSPPAGGAGGYTF
>TRBD1|TRBJ2-4|TRBV18|.
TGTGCCAGCTCACAAGGACGACAGGGCGCGCCTCGGGTAGCCAAAAACATTCAGTACTTC
CASSQGRQGAPRVAKNIQYF
>.|TRBJ2-7|TRBV5-1|.
TGCGCCAGCAGCTTGGCCCCGGTATTGTACGAGCAGTACTTC
CASSLAPVLYEQYF
>.|TRBJ2-6|TRBV7-9|.
TGTGCCAGCAGCTCCCCCCTACCATCCAGGGACTCTGGGGCCAACGTCCTGACTTTC
CASSSPLPSRDSGANVLTF
>.|TRBJ1-4|TRBV3-1/TRBV3-2|.
TGTGCCAGCAGCCAAGATACGGGGACAAGGGGGCTGTTTTTT
CASSQDTGTRGLFF
>.|TRBJ2-3|TRBV5-6|.
TGTGCCAGCAGCTTGAGGGGCAACCCTAGCACAGATACGCAGTATTTT
CASSLRGNPSTDTQYF
>TRBD2|TRBJ2-1|TRBV5-1|few
TGCGCCAGCAGCTTCAGAAGCGGGAGGACCCACAATGAGCAGTTCTTC
CASSFRSGRTHNEQFF
>.|TRBJ1-5|TRBV7-2|.
TGTGCCAGCAGCTTGGGGGGGGTAAGCAATCAGCCCCAGCATTTT
CASSLGGVSNQPQHF
>.|TRBJ2-5|TRBV30|once
TGTGCCTGGAGTAAAGGGTATACCCAGTACTTC
CAWSKGYTQYF
>.|TRBJ2-1|TRBV11-2|.
TGTGCCAGCAGCTTAGGGGCGCCCCCCGTAAGCTCCTACAATGAGCAGTTCTTC
CASSLGAPPVSSYNEQFF
>.|TRBJ2-5|TRBV19|.
TGTGCCAGTAGTATAGCCCCTGGGGTGGCAGCGGTGACCCAGTACTTC
CASSIAPGVAAVTQYF
>TRBD1|TRBJ2-7|TRBV24-1|.
TGTGCCACCAGTGATTCGGACAGGACCTACGAGCAGTACTTC
CATSDSDRTYEQYF
>.|TRBJ1-3|TRBV5-4|few
TGTGCCAGCAGCTTATACTCGGGCTCTGGAAACACCATATATTTT
CASSLYSGSGNTIYF
>.|TRBJ1-1|TRBV28|.
TGTGCCAGCAGTGGTACTGAAGCTTTCTTT
CASSGTEAFF
>.|TRBJ1-6|TRBV28|.
TGTGCCAGCAGTTTACAGTCGTGGTCACCCCTCCACTTT
CASSLQSWSPLHF
>.|TRBJ1-1|TRBV7-2|.
TGTGCCAGCAGGCTTACAGGGCCCACTGAAGCTTTCTTT
CASRLTGPTEAFF
>TRBD2|TRBJ2-3|TRBV18|.
TGTGCCAGCTCAGGCTCTAGCGGGAGCGGAGATACGCAGTATTTT
CASSGSSGSGDTQYF
>.|TRBJ2-1|TRBV24-1|.
TGTGCCACCAGTGAGGGGCCGTACAATGAGCAGTTCTTC
CATSEGPYNEQFF
>.|TRBJ1-1|TRBV30|.
TGTGCCTGGAGTGTTATTAGCGGTTTGGGGACTGAAGCTTTCTTT
CAWSVISGLGTEAFF
>.|TRBJ1-1|TRBV7-2|.
TGTGCCAGCAGCCACCGGGGCACTGAAGCTTTCTTT
CASSHRGTEAFF
>.|TRBJ2-4|TRBV24-1|.
TGTGCCACCAGTGATTCGGGTCCCATTCAGTACTTC
CATSDSGPIQYF
>TRBD1|TRBJ2-7|TRBV5-1|.
TGCGCCAGCAGCCAAGGGACAGGGGGCTACGAGCAGTACTTC
CASSQGTGGYEQYF
>TRBD1|TRBJ2-7|TRBV4-3|.
TGCGCCAGCAGCCAGGCCGGGACAGGGAGGTACGAGCAGTACTTC
CASSQAGTGRYEQYF
>.|TRBJ1-4|TRBV6-6|.
TGTGCCAGCAGTCCGAAGGGGGGGAGGTCAACTAATGAAAAACTGTTTTTT
CASSPKGGRSTNEKLFF
>.|TRBJ1-2|TRBV10-3|.
TGTGCCATCAGTCGACCTCCCGCAGCTTATGGCTACACCTTC
CAISRPPAAYGYTF
>TRBD1|TRBJ1-4|TRBV19|.
TGTGCCAGCGAACAGGGGTCTAATGAAAAACTGTTTTTT
CASEQGSNEKLFF
>.|TRBJ2-7|TRBV28|.
TGTGCCAGCAGTTTCTCCTCCTACGAGCAGTACTTC
CASSFSSYEQYF
>.|TRBJ1-1|TRBV6-2/TRBV6-3|.
TGTGCCAGCAGTTACTCTCGGACGGTGAACACTGAAGCTTTCTTT
CASSYSRTVNTEAFF
>.|TRBJ2-6|TRBV5-6|.
TGTGCCAGCAACGCGTTACAGCGTCGGAGCTCTGGGGCCAACGTCCTGACTTTC
CASNALQRRSSGANVLTF
>TRBD1|TRBJ1-1|TRBV28|.
TGTGCCAGTCGTATGGGACAGGGGAAGACTGAAGCTTTCTTT
CASRMGQGKTEAFF
>.|TRBJ1-1|TRBV4-1|.
TGCGCCAGCAGCCAAGGACACAGCGGGAACACTGAAGCTTTCTTT
CASSQGHSGNTEAFF
>.|TRBJ2-7|TRBV18|.
TGTGCCAGCTCACGAACAGGAGTTGGGGTCGGACCCTACGAGCAGTACTTC
CASSRTGVGVGPYEQYF
>.|TRBJ1-1|TRBV15|.
TGTGCCACCAGCAGAGGTCCGGTGAACACTGAAGCTTTCTTT
CATSRGPVNTEAFF